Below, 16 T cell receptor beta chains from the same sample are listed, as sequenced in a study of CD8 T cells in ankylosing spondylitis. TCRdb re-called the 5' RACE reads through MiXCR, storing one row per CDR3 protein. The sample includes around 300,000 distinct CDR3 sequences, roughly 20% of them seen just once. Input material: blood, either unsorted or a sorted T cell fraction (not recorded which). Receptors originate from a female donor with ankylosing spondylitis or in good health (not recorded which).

CDR3 coding DNA: TGTGCCAGCAGCGGCGGGACCCCACACGAGCAGTACTTC. Translation: CASSGGTPHEQYF. V gene TRBV7-6 combines with J gene TRBJ2-7, with a possible D match to TRBD2 (6 bases). Trimming took 5 bases from V and 5 from J, leaving 13 bases between them. This CDR3 comprises 13 residues. Germline lookup yields CDR1 SGHVS and CDR2 FNYEAQ.

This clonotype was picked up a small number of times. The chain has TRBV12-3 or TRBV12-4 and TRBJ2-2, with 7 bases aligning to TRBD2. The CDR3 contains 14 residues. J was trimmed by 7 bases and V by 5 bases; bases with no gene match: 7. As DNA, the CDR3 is TGTGCCAGCAGTCCATGGGGGAGGGGCGGGGAGCTGTTTTTT. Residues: CASSPWGRGGELFF.

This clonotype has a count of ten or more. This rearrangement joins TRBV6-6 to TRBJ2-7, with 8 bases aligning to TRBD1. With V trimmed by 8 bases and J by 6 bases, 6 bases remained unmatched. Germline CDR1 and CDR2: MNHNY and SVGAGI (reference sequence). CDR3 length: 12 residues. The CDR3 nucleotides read TGTGCCAGCGCCTACAGGGGGAGCGAGCAGTACTTC. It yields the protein CASAYRGSEQYF.

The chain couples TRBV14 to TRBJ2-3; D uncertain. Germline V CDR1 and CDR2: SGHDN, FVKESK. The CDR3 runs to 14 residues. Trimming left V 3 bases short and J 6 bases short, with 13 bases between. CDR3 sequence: CASSQDLNGDTQYF. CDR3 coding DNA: TGTGCCAGCAGCCAGGACCTCAACGGCGATACGCAGTATTTT.

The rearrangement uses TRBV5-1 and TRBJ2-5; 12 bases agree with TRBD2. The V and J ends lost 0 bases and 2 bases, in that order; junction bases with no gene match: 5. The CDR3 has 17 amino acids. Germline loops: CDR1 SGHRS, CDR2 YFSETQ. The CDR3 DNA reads TGCGCCAGCAGCTTGGAACTAGCGGGAGGTCCACAAGAGACCCAGTACTTC. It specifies CASSLELAGGPQETQYF.

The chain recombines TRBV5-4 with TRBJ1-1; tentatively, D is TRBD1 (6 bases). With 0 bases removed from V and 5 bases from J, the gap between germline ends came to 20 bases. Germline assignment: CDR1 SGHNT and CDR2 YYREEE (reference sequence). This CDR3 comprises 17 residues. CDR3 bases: TGTGCCAGCAGCTTGGTTCATATGGGCCTCCAGGGGACTGAAGCTTTCTTT. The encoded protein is CASSLVHMGLQGTEAFF.

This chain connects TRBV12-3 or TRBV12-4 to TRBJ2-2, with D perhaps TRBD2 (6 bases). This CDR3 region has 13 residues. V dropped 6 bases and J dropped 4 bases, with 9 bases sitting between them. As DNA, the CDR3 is TGTGCCAGCAGCCCGGAGGGCACCGGGGAGCTGTTTTTT. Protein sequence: CASSPEGTGELFF.

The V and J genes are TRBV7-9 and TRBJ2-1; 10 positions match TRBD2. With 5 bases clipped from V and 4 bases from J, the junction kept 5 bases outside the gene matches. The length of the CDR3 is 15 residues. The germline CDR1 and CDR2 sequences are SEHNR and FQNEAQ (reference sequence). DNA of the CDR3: TGTGCCAGCAGCCCGAGCGGGAGGGAGTACAATGAGCAGTTCTTC. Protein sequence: CASSPSGREYNEQFF.

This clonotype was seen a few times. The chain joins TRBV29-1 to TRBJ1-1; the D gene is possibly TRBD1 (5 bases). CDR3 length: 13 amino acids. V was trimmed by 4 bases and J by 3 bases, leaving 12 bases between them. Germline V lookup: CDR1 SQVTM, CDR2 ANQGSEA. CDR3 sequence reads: CSVAPWGDTEAFF. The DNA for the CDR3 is TGCAGCGTTGCCCCCTGGGGGGACACTGAAGCTTTCTTT.

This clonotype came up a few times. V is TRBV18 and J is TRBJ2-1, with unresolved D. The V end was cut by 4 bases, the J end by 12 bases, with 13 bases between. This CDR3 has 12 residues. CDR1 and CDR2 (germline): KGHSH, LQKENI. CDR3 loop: CASSRPNGMQFF. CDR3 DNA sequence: TGTGCCAGCTCACGGCCCAACGGCATGCAGTTCTTC.

As DNA, the CDR3 is TGTGCCAGCAGCTTGGGGTTGCAGGTGATGAACACTGAAGCTTTCTTT. Its protein product is CASSLGLQVMNTEAFF. The chain combines TRBV5-4 with TRBJ1-1, with D uncertain. The CDR3 is 16 residues long. Germline CDR1 is SGHNT and CDR2 is YYREEE (reference sequence). With 0 bases removed from V and 0 bases from J, the gap between germline ends came to 12 bases.

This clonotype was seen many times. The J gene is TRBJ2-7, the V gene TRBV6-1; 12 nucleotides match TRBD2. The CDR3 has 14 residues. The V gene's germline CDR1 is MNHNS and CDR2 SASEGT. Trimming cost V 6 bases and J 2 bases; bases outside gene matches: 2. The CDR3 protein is CASRRTSGTYEQYF. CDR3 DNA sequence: TGTGCCAGCAGACGGACTAGCGGGACCTACGAGCAGTACTTC.

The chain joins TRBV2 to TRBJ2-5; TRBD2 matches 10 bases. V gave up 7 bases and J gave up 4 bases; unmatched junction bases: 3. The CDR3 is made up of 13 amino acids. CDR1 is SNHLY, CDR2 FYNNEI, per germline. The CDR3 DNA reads TGTGCCAGCACCCAGCGGGAGGGAGAGACCCAGTACTTC. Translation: CASTQREGETQYF.

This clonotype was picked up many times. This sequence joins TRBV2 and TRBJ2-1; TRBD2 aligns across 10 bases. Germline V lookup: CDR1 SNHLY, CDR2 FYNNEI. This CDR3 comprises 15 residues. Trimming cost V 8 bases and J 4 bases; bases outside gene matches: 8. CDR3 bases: TGTGCCAGCGGACCAGCGGGAGGGTTTTACAATGAGCAGTTCTTC. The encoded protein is CASGPAGGFYNEQFF.

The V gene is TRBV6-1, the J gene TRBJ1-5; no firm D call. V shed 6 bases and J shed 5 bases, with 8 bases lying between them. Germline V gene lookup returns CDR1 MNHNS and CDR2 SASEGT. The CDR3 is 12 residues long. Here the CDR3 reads CASRWSHQPQHF. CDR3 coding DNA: TGTGCCAGCAGGTGGTCTCATCAGCCCCAGCATTTT.

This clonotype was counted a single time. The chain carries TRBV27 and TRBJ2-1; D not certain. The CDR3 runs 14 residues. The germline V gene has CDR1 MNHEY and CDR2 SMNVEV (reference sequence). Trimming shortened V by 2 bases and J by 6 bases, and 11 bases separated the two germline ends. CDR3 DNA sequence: TGTGCCAGCAGTTTAACCGGAGACGCCAATGAGCAGTTCTTC. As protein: CASSLTGDANEQFF.